This entry is about one TCR beta chain. The sample originates from a study of blood T cell repertoires in COVID-19. Study details: Samples of COVID-19 (acute and convalescent) were obtained from the United States, Italy and Spain. Sources were T cells, B-cell-depleted T cells, or PBMCs; the material itself was cDNA or gDNA.

Methods used by the authors: Amplification with reference gene primers provided the estimates of nucleated cell counts. Repertoires were generated with immunoSEQ multiplex PCR, while TCRdb's copy carries only in-frame clones and drops some. That table gives V, J and clone size, and the DNA gave D and trimming. Found here are roughly 250,000 clones, 70% to 85% of them singletons; the top ten hold 3.3%. The CDR3 totals 15 residues. The J segment lost 1 base and the V segment lost 5 bases, leaving 6 bases of the junction unmatched. The germline CDR1 and CDR2 sequences are MNHEY and SVGAGI. The J gene is TRBJ1-1, the V gene TRBV6-5; the match to TRBD1 covers 8 bases. This clonotype was sampled from a woman aged 80 or over with acute or convalescent COVID-19. Sequencing was performed on peripheral blood. The CDR3 DNA sequence: TGTGCCAGCAGTCGGGACAGGCAGACGAACACTGAAGCTTTCTTT. Translation: CASSRDRQTNTEAFF.